This TCR beta chain was sequenced during a study of blood T cell repertoires in COVID-19. The CDR3 has 13 residues. The germline gives CDR1 LNHDA, CDR2 SQIVND (reference sequence). The V gene lost 5 bases and the J gene lost 2 bases, with 7 bases spanning the gap. Data came from immunoSEQ multiplex PCR; TCRdb stores just in-frame clones and leaves some out. The sample carries around 84,000 clones, around 87% recorded once. Sample: peripheral blood. The J gene is TRBJ2-1, the V gene TRBV19, with TRBD2 as a possible D gene (5 bases). The receptor was isolated from a man aged 80 or over with active or convalescent COVID-19. The CDR3 loop reads CASSGSAYNEQFF. The CDR3 DNA is TGTGCCAGTAGTGGGAGCGCCTACAATGAGCAGTTCTTC.